The present entry profiles one T cell receptor beta chain with its context. RNA amounts of about 0.5 to 1 ug underwent reverse transcription with random hexamers. TCRdb recomputed calls from the immunoSEQ multiplex PCR reads with MiXCR, one row per CDR3 protein. The profile shows 400,000 or so distinct CDR3 sequences, around 85% of them singletons. Germline values: CDR1 SGHRS, CDR2 YFSETQ. The V and J ends lost 4 bases and 6 bases respectively, with 17 bases between them. The CDR3 loop spans 14 amino acids. This specimen belongs to a study of CD8 T cells in Susac syndrome. The sample taken for sequencing was CD8+ T cells from PBMCs. The chain couples TRBV5-1 to TRBJ2-7, with a weak D call TRBD1 (5 bases). The clonotype comes from a human donor with multiple sclerosis. The CDR3 bases are TGCGCCAGCAGCGGCATGGGGCTGGTGGCCGAGCAGTACTTC. Protein product: CASSGMGLVAEQYF.